These 13 T cell receptor beta chains were all obtained from the same sample, sequenced in a study of Graves' ophthalmopathy and Graves' hyperthyroidism. The study amplified TCR beta CDR3 regions using RNA transcripts. A first-round RT-PCR used HTBI primers, followed by a second-round multiplex PCR. TCRdb used MiXCR to reprocess the multiplex PCR reads, holding one entry per CDR3 protein. The table shows fewer than 350,000 distinct CDR3 sequences, with around a sixth occurring only once. Sequencing used peripheral blood. The source is an adult man with Graves' ophthalmopathy.

Many counts were recorded for this clonotype. The rearrangement links TRBV5-5 to TRBJ2-5; TRBD2 matches at 7 bases. Germline lookup yields CDR1 SGHKS and CDR2 YYEKEE (reference sequence). The CDR3 is made up of 14 amino acids. The ends lost 4 bases at V and 5 bases at J; junction bases unmatched: 8. DNA of the CDR3: TGTGCCAGCAGCCAGGTCGGGGAGGGGGAGACCCAGTACTTC. Protein product: CASSQVGEGETQYF.

This clonotype has at least ten counts. This sequence joins TRBV20-1 and TRBJ1-6; D call uncertain. From germline, CDR1 is DFQATT and CDR2 SNEGSKA (reference sequence). The CDR3 spans 16 residues. V lost 6 bases and J 2 bases, leaving 17 bases between the germline ends. The CDR3: CSALLSGGPYNSPLHF. The CDR3 region has the DNA TGCAGTGCCCTTCTCAGTGGAGGGCCCTATAATTCACCCCTCCACTTT.

This clonotype has more than one count but fewer than ten. This sequence joins TRBV12-3 or TRBV12-4 and TRBJ2-5; D is uncertain. This CDR3 contains 13 residues. Trimming took 0 bases from V and 5 from J, leaving 7 bases between them. The CDR3 sequence: CASSLASIETQYF. As DNA, the CDR3 is TGTGCCAGCAGTTTAGCTAGCATTGAGACCCAGTACTTC.

This clonotype came up many times. The chain carries TRBV7-9 and TRBJ2-5, with D perhaps given as TRBD1 or TRBD2 (5 bases each). The CDR3 length is 15 residues. Germline-derived CDR1 and CDR2 are SEHNR and FQNEAQ (reference sequence). V was cut by 5 bases and J by 2 bases, with 15 bases left in between. The CDR3: CASSRQGRRQETQYF. The DNA for the CDR3 is TGTGCCAGCAGCCGCCAGGGACGGAGGCAAGAGACCCAGTACTTC.

At least ten counts were recorded for this clonotype. The chain couples TRBV7-2 to TRBJ2-1; D tentatively reads TRBD1 or TRBD2 (5 bases each). The V gene lost 0 bases and the J gene lost 0 bases, with 9 bases spanning the gap. This CDR3 has 16 amino acids. Germline V gene sequence: CDR1 SGHTA, CDR2 FQGNSA. CDR3 region: CASSLAGTDSYNEQFF. The DNA of the CDR3 is TGTGCCAGCAGCTTAGCAGGGACGGACTCCTACAATGAGCAGTTCTTC.

The gene calls are TRBV18 and TRBJ1-1; possible D gene TRBD1, 5 bases. The germline CDR1 and CDR2 sequences are KGHSH and LQKENI. The CDR3 is made up of 15 amino acids. V was pared by 3 bases and J by 0 bases, with 11 bases between. The CDR3 spells CASSPRQKMNTEAFF. The CDR3 nucleotides are TGTGCCAGCTCACCCCGACAGAAAATGAACACTGAAGCTTTCTTT.

There are many counts of this clonotype. The chain combines TRBV11-2 with TRBJ1-2; 10 bases are a match to TRBD1. Germline V gene data show CDR1 as SGHAT and CDR2 as FQNNGV. Trimming removed 2 bases from V and 4 bases from J; junction bases left unmatched: 4. The CDR3 has 15 residues. CDR3 residues: CASSLPTGGSYGYTF. Written as DNA, the CDR3 is TGTGCCAGCAGCTTACCGACAGGGGGCAGCTATGGCTACACCTTC.

This clonotype was found many times. The genes are TRBV30 and TRBJ2-5; weak D call: TRBD2 (5 bases). V gave up 3 bases and J gave up 4 bases, with 12 bases separating them. This CDR3 is 13 amino acids long. The V gene's germline CDR1 is GTSNPN and CDR2 SVGIG (reference sequence). The CDR3 DNA is TGTGCCTGGAGCCCCCGTAGCGCAGAGACCCAGTACTTC. It encodes CAWSPRSAETQYF.

Details on this clonotype: Its ends do not fully match the called genes, so a read error is possible. This chain joins TRBV28 and TRBJ1-5; TRBD1 is a possible D gene (5 bases). The germline CDR1 and CDR2 sequences are MDHEN and SYDVKM. This CDR3 comprises 16 residues. The CDR3 nucleotides read TGTGCCAGCACCAGGGTGGACACGGTAATCCCTCAGCCCCAGCCTTTT. This translates into CASTRVDTVIPQPQPF.

The chain uses TRBV5-1 and TRBJ2-7, with 7 nucleotides matching TRBD1. V lost 1 base, J lost 3 bases, and 4 bases stayed unmatched. This CDR3 region has 14 residues. Germline CDR1 SGHRS, CDR2 YFSETQ. The CDR3 DNA is TGCGCCAGCAGCTTGCAGGGGGACAACTACGAGCAGTACTTC. It encodes CASSLQGDNYEQYF.

This clonotype was counted only a few times. The chain recombines TRBV4-1 with TRBJ2-2, with a tentative D call TRBD1 (6 bases). Deletions cut 3 bases from V and 6 bases from J, with 11 bases between. CDR3 length: 14 residues. From germline, CDR1 is MGHRA and CDR2 YSYEKL. CDR3 protein: CASSHQDRSGELFF. The CDR3 nucleotides are TGCGCCAGCAGCCATCAAGACAGGTCCGGGGAGCTGTTTTTT.

As concerns this clonotype: This may come from a read error, since a much larger clone is one base off. This chain links TRBV19 with TRBJ1-5; 7 nucleotides line up with TRBD1. J was trimmed by 7 bases and V by 5 bases; bases with no gene match: 14. The CDR3 totals 16 residues. Looked up from germline, CDR1 is LNHDA and CDR2 is SQIVND (reference sequence). In DNA form, the CDR3 reads TGTGCCAGTAGTCAGCAGCTCAAGACAGGGTGGCAGCCCCAGCATTTT. Translation: CASSQQLKTGWQPQHF.

There are many counts of this clonotype. The chain's CDR3 is CASNLRGVDTEAFF. CDR3 coding DNA: TGTGCCAGCAACTTGCGGGGTGTCGACACTGAAGCTTTCTTT. The J gene is TRBJ1-1, the V gene TRBV7-2; D gene unclear. Germline V lookup: CDR1 SGHTA, CDR2 FQGNSA. The CDR3 covers 14 residues. The ends were cut back, 7 bases at V and 3 bases at J, with 15 bases in the middle.